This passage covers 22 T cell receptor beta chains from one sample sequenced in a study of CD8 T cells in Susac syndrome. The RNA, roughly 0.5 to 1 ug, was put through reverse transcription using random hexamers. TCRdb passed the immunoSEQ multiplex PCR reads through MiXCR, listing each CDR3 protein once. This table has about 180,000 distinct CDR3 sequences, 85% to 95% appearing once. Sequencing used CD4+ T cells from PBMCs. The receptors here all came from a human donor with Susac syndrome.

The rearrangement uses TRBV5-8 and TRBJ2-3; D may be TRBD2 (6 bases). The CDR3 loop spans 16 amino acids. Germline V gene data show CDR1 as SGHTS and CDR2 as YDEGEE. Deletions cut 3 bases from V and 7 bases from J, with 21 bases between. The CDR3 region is CASSSLLVIAVYTQYF. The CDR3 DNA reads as TGTGCCAGCAGCTCCCTCCTAGTGATAGCGGTATATACGCAGTATTTT.

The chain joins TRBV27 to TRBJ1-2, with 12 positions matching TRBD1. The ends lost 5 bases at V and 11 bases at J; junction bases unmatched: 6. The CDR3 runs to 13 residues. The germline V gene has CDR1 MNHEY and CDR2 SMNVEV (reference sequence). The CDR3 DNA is TGTGCCAGCAGTCCTCCGGGACAGGGGGCTTACACCTTC. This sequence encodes CASSPPGQGAYTF.

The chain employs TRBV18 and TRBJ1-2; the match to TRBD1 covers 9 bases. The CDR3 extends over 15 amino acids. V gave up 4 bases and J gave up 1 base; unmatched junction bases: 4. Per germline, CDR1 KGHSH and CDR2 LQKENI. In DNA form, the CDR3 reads TGTGCCAGCTCACTACAGGGGGCGAGTAACTATGGCTACACCTTC. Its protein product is CASSLQGASNYGYTF.

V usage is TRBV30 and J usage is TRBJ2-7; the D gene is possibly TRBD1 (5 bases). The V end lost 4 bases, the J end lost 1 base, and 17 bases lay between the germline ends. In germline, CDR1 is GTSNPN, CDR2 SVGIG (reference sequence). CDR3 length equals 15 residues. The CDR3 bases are TGTGCCTGGATTCATAGGGCAGGGCTATCCTACGAGCAGTACTTC. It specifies CAWIHRAGLSYEQYF.

CDR3 bases: TGTGCTAGTGGTTTAGGGACATCCGGGGCCAAAAACATTCAGTACTTC. Residues: CASGLGTSGAKNIQYF. The chain recombines TRBV12-5 with TRBJ2-4; D is perhaps TRBD1 (6 bases). In germline, CDR1 is LGHNT, CDR2 FRNRAP. The length of the CDR3 is 16 residues. Trimming took 3 bases from V and 1 from J, leaving 13 bases between them.

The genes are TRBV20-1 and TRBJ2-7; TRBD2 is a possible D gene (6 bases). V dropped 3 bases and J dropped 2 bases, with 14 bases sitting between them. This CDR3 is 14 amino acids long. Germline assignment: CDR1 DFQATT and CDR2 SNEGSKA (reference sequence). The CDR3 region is CSAREAGGAYEQYF. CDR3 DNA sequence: TGCAGTGCTAGGGAGGCAGGAGGGGCCTACGAGCAGTACTTC.

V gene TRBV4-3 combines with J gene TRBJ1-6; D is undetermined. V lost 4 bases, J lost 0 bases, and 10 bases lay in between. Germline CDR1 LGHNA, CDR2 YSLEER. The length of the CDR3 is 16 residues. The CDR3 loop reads CASSLAVGSYNSPLHF. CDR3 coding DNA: TGCGCCAGCAGCCTGGCCGTGGGCTCCTATAATTCACCCCTCCACTTT.

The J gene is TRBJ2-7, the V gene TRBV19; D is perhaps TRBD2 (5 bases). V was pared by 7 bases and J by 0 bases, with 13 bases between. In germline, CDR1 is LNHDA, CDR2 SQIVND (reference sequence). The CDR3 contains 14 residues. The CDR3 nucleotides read TGTGCCAGTACCTGGACGGGGAGCTCCTACGAGCAGTACTTC. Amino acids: CASTWTGSSYEQYF.

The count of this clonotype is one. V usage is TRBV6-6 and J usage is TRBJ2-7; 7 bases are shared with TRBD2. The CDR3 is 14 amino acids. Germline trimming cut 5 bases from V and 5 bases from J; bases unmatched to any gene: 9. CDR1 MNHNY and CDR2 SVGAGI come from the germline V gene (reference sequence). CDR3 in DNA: TGTGCCAGCAGTCCTGGGGAGGGGATAAACGAGCAGTACTTC. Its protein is CASSPGEGINEQYF.

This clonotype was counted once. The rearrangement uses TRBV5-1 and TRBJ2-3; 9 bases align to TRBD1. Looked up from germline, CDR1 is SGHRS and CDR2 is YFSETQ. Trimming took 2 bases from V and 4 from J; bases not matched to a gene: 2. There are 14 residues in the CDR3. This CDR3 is CASSLQGASDTQYF. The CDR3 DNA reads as TGCGCCAGCAGCTTACAGGGGGCCTCAGATACGCAGTATTTT.

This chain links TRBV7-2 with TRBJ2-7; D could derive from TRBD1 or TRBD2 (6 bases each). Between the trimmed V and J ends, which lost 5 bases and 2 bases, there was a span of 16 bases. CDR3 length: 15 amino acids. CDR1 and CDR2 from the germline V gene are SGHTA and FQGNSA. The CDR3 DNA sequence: TGTGCCAGCAGCGTGAAAAGGGGGGCCCCCTACGAGCAGTACTTC. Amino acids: CASSVKRGAPYEQYF.

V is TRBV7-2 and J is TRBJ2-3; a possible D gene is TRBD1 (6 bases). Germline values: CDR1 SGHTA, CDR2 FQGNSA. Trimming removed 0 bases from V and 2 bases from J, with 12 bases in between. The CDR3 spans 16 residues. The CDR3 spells CASSLAGGAPTDTQYF. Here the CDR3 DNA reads TGTGCCAGCAGCTTAGCTGGGGGCGCCCCCACAGATACGCAGTATTTT.

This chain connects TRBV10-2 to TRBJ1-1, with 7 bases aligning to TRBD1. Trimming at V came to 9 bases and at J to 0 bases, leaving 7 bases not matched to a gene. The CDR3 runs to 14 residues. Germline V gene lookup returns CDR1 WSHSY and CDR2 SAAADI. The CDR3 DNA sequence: TGCGCCAGTCGTGGACAGGTGATGAACACTGAAGCTTTCTTT. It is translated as CASRGQVMNTEAFF.

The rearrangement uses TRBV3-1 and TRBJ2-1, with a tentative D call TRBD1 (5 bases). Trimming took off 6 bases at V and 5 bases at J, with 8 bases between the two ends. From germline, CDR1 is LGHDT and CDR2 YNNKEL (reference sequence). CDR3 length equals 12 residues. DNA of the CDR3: TGTGCCAGCAGGGGGCCCGACAATGAGCAGTTCTTC. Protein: CASRGPDNEQFF.

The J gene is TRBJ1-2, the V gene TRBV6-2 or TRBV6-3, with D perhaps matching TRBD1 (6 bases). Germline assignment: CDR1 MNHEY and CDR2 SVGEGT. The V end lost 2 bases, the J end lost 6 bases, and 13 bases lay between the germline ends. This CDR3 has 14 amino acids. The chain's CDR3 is CASSYDRTSHGYTF. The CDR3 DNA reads TGTGCCAGCAGTTACGACAGGACTAGCCATGGCTACACCTTC.

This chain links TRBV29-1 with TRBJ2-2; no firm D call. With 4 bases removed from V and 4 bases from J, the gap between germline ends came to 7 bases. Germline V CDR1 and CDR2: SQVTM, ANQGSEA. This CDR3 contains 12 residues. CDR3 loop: CSVGHSTGELFF. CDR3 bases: TGCAGCGTTGGGCATTCCACCGGGGAGCTGTTTTTT.

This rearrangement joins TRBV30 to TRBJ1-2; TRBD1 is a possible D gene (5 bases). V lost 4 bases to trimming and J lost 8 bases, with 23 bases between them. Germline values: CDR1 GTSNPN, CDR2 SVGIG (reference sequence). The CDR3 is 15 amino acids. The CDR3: CAWKGPYLYLDGYTF. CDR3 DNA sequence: TGTGCCTGGAAGGGGCCCTACCTCTATCTTGACGGCTACACCTTC. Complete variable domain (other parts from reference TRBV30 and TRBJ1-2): SQTIHQWPATLVQPVGSPLSLECTVEGTSNPNLYWYRQAAGRGLQLLFYSVGIGQISSEVPQNLSASRPQDRQFILSSKKLLLSDSGFYLCAWKGPYLYLDGYTFGSGTRLTVV.

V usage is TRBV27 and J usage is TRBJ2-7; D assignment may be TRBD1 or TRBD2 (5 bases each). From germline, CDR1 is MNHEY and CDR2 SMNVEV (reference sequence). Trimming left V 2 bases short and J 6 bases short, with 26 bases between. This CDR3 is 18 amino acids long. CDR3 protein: CASSLRETSGRGIREQYF. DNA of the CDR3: TGTGCCAGCAGTTTACGGGAAACTTCAGGGAGAGGGATACGCGAGCAGTACTTC.

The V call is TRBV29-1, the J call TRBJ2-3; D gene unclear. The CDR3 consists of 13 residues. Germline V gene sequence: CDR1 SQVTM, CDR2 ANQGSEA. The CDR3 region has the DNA TGCCCCCTAGGAATACGTTCGACAGATACGCAGTATTTT. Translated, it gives CPLGIRSTDTQYF.

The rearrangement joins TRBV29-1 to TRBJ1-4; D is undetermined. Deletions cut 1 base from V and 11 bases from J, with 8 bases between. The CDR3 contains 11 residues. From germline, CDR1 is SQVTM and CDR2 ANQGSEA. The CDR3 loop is CSVEVREKLFF. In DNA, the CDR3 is TGCAGCGTTGAAGTACGGGAGAAACTGTTTTTT.

CDR3: CAWLNTGELFF. The CDR3 DNA reads as TGTGCCTGGCTGAACACCGGGGAGCTGTTTTTT. The chain is built from TRBV30 and TRBJ2-2; no firm D call. Germline V gives CDR1 GTSNPN, CDR2 SVGIG (reference sequence). The CDR3 has 11 residues. Between the trimmed V and J ends, which lost 5 bases and 1 base, there was a span of 2 bases.

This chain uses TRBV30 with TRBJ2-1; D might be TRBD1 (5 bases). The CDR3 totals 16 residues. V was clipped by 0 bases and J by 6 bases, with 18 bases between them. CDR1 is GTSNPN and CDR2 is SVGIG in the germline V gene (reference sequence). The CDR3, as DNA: TGTGCCTGGAGTGTCATTATAGGGCAGGGCCGCAATGAGCAGTTCTTC. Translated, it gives CAWSVIIGQGRNEQFF.